Listed below are T cell receptor beta chains from one sample, sequenced in a study of post-analysis software for immune sequencing data. Via MiXCR, TCRdb re-called the PCR reads, giving one row per CDR3 protein. Of some 500,000 distinct CDR3 sequences listed, roughly 45% are singletons. Input material: blood. All receptors come from a girl aged 5-17 years with multiple sclerosis. Each CDR3 is given with its conserved first and last residue. D genes are given only for firm matches. Size is stated for part of the rows, as once, few or many counts, or as a class when the clone is expanded.

j_call v_call clone_size d_call cdr3_aa cdr3_nt
TRBJ2-1 TRBV5-1 few TRBD2 CASSEGLAAGNEQFF TGCGCCAGCAGCGAGGGACTAGCGGCTGGCAATGAGCAGTTCTTC
TRBJ1-5 TRBV20-1 once TRBD1 CRALDRVIPNQPQHF TGCAGAGCTTTGGACAGGGTGATACCCAATCAGCCCCAGCATTTT
TRBJ2-5 TRBV6-1 few TRBD1 CASRRITGVEKTQYF TGTGCCAGCCGACGAATCACAGGGGTTGAAAAGACCCAGTACTTC
TRBJ2-1 TRBV7-2 . TRBD2 CASGGREYEQFF TGTGCCAGCGGCGGGAGGGAATATGAGCAGTTCTTC
TRBJ2-7 TRBV29-1 . TRBD2 CSVGLPAYEQYF TGCAGCGTGGGACTACCCGCCTACGAGCAGTACTTC
TRBJ1-4 TRBV12-3/TRBV12-4 few . CASPLEKLFF TGTGCCAGCCCCCTAGAAAAACTGTTTTTT
TRBJ2-7 TRBV24-1 . . CATSDGRTSSYEQYF TGTGCCACCAGTGATGGACGGACGAGCTCCTACGAGCAGTACTTC
TRBJ1-1 TRBV20-1 . . CSARTRGTEAFF TGCAGTGCCCGAACAAGGGGCACTGAAGCTTTCTTT
TRBJ2-6 TRBV29-1 . . CSVGQGGSGANVLTF TGCAGCGTTGGGCAGGGTGGATCTGGGGCCAACGTCCTGACTTTC
TRBJ2-5 TRBV5-1 . . CASSLEAGQETQYF TGCGCCAGCAGCTTGGAGGCGGGACAAGAGACCCAGTACTTC
TRBJ1-5 TRBV7-2 . . CASSLESGTNQPQHF TGTGCCAGCAGCTTAGAGTCAGGTACCAATCAGCCCCAGCATTTT
TRBJ2-3 TRBV4-2 few . CASSQDGRRDFTDTQYF TGTGCCAGCAGCCAAGACGGACGACGCGATTTCACAGATACGCAGTATTTT
TRBJ2-1 TRBV10-3 few TRBD2 CAITEPGLASPNEQFF TGTGCCATCACCGAACCGGGACTAGCTTCCCCCAATGAGCAGTTCTTC
TRBJ2-7 TRBV11-1 . . CASSLGWKDYEQYF TGTGCCAGCAGCTTAGGATGGAAGGACTACGAGCAGTACTTC
TRBJ2-7 TRBV28 few TRBD1 CASRTIGGIFSYEQYF TGTGCCAGCAGGACTATAGGGGGCATATTCTCCTACGAGCAGTACTTC
TRBJ1-2 TRBV7-2 few TRBD1 CASSPHRTGSGNYGYTF TGTGCCAGCAGCCCACACCGGACAGGGTCGGGAAACTATGGCTACACCTTC
TRBJ1-1 TRBV24-1 . . CATRGKLRSSEAFF TGTGCCACCAGGGGGAAGTTGCGTAGTTCTGAAGCTTTCTTT
TRBJ2-2 TRBV5-6 . . CASSPRRDVSRELFF TGTGCCAGCAGCCCCCGGCGGGACGTCTCGCGGGAGCTGTTTTTT
TRBJ1-1 TRBV19 . . CASRASQMNTEAFF TGTGCCAGTAGAGCCTCACAAATGAACACTGAAGCTTTCTTT
TRBJ2-5 TRBV20-1 few TRBD1 CSASGQGAQETQYF TGCAGTGCTAGCGGACAGGGGGCCCAAGAGACCCAGTACTTC
TRBJ1-1 TRBV20-1 . . CSAKRSTGPDRAFF TGCAGTGCGAAGAGATCTACAGGGCCAGATCGGGCTTTCTTT
TRBJ2-3 TRBV12-3/TRBV12-4 many . CASSRISYTDTQYF TGTGCCAGCAGCCGTATCTCGTACACAGATACGCAGTATTTT